The 10 T cell receptor beta chains listed next were all sequenced from one sample in a study of OX40 agonist ivuxolimab in advanced cancers. TCRdb's copy holds only in-frame clones and misses some; the assay was immunoSEQ multiplex PCR. The table records under 50,000 clones, more than 70% of them present only once. The specimen was CD4+ or CD8+ T cells sorted from blood, collected in a trial of the OX40 agonist ivuxolimab. These receptor sequences come from an adult with an advanced solid tumor such as melanoma, head and neck, liver or kidney cancer.

The rearrangement uses TRBV29-1 and TRBJ1-2; D is uncertain. Trimming took 3 bases from V and 6 from J, leaving 14 bases between them. The germline V gene encodes CDR1 SQVTM and CDR2 ANQGSEA. The CDR3 extends over 13 amino acids. CDR3 loop: CSVDLHGRDGYTF. The CDR3 nucleotides are TGCAGCGTTGATCTCCATGGTCGGGATGGCTACACCTTC.

This chain connects TRBV11-2 to TRBJ2-1, with TRBD1 matching over 9 bases. The germline CDR1 and CDR2 sequences are SGHAT and FQNNGV. This CDR3 contains 15 residues. Trimming cost V 6 bases and J 3 bases; bases outside gene matches: 6. The CDR3 sequence: CASSYRDRVYNEQFF. In nucleotides, the CDR3 is TGTGCCAGCAGTTACCGGGACAGGGTCTACAATGAGCAGTTCTTC.

J is TRBJ1-2 and V is TRBV5-1, with 7 bases identical to TRBD1. The CDR3 spans 14 residues. V dropped 0 bases and J dropped 4; count of bases not matched to a gene: 3. CDR1 and CDR2 (germline): SGHRS, YFSETQ. The CDR3 loop is CASSLGTGTYGYTF. The CDR3 coding sequence is TGCGCCAGCAGCTTGGGGACAGGAACCTATGGCTACACCTTC.

This clone occurred a few times. The chain joins TRBV7-3 to TRBJ2-2; TRBD1 might be the D (5 bases). This CDR3 has 14 amino acids. Germline V CDR1 and CDR2: SGHTA, FQGTGA. V gave up 4 bases and J gave up 2 bases, with 8 bases separating them. The CDR3 here is CASSSRVNTGELFF. CDR3 bases: TGTGCCAGCAGCTCCAGGGTAAACACCGGGGAGCTGTTTTTT.

The chain combines TRBV5-1 with TRBJ2-3, with 7 nucleotides matching TRBD2. This CDR3 is 15 amino acids long. Losses at the gene ends were 4 bases for V and 2 bases for J; bases not matched to a gene: 7. The V gene's germline CDR1 is SGHRS and CDR2 YFSETQ. CDR3 sequence reads: CASSTASGITDTQYF. The CDR3 DNA reads TGCGCCAGCAGCACTGCTAGCGGAATCACAGATACGCAGTATTTT.

The chain combines TRBV25-1 with TRBJ2-1; 11 nucleotides align to TRBD1. The J segment lost 2 bases and the V segment lost 6 bases, leaving 3 bases of the junction unmatched. CDR3 length equals 15 residues. Germline V gene sequence: CDR1 MGHDK, CDR2 SYGVNS. CDR3: CASSPGQGAYNEQFF. The CDR3 bases are TGTGCCAGCAGCCCGGGACAGGGGGCCTACAATGAGCAGTTCTTC.

This chain connects TRBV19 to TRBJ2-2, with D unresolved. The CDR3 is 16 residues long. Trimming removed 0 bases from V and 7 bases from J, with 15 bases in between. Germline V lookup: CDR1 LNHDA, CDR2 SQIVND (reference sequence). In DNA, the CDR3 is TGTGCCAGTAGTATAGATAGGGAACCCGGTGGCGGGGAGCTGTTTTTT. Its protein product is CASSIDREPGGGELFF. Full variable domain (missing parts from reference TRBV19 and TRBJ2-2): DGGITQSPKYLFRKEGQNVTLSCEQNLNHDAMYWYRQDPGQGLRLIYYSQIVNDFQKGDIAEGYSVSREKKESFPLTVTSAQKNPTAFYLCASSIDREPGGGELFFGEGSRLTVL.

The CDR3, as DNA: TGTGCCAGCAGTCTAGGATCACAGGGTAGAGATCAGCCCCAGCATTTT. Its translation is CASSLGSQGRDQPQHF. V is TRBV28 and J is TRBJ1-5, with D maybe TRBD1 (6 bases). The germline V gene has CDR1 MDHEN and CDR2 SYDVKM. Trimming stripped 5 bases from V and 5 bases from J, with 19 bases between. This CDR3 is built from 16 residues. The complete variable domain, with remaining parts taken from reference TRBV28 and TRBJ1-5, reads DVKVTQSSRYLVKRTGEKVFLECVQDMDHENMFWYRQDPGLGLRLIYFSYDVKMKEKGDIPEGYSVSREKKERFSLILESASTNQTSMYLCASSLGSQGRDQPQHFGDGTRLSIL.

The chain links TRBV18 to TRBJ2-7, with no clear D. V lost 2 bases, J lost 6 bases, and 11 bases lay in between. The CDR3 runs 13 residues. Germline lookup yields CDR1 KGHSH and CDR2 LQKENI. The CDR3 is CASSPSPQSEQYF. CDR3 coding DNA: TGTGCCAGCTCACCATCTCCGCAATCCGAGCAGTACTTC.

This chain uses TRBV2 with TRBJ2-7; D remains ambiguous. V shed 5 bases and J shed 6 bases, with 5 bases lying between them. CDR3 length: 10 amino acids. CDR1 is SNHLY, CDR2 FYNNEI, per germline. The CDR3 nucleotides read TGTGCCAGCAGTTCGACCGAGCAGTACTTC. It specifies CASSSTEQYF.